The rows below give T cell receptor beta chains drawn from one sample of a study of Tregs in tolerant kidney transplant recipients. Profiling relied on immunoSEQ multiplex PCR, and the TCRdb table lists in-frame clones only, not all of them. This table holds around 61,000 clones, roughly 86% found once. The sequencing used CD4+ T cells from blood (PBMCs), collected 6 months after the transplant. The receptors here all came from a human patient who received a combined kidney and bone marrow transplant. Some T cells here may be from the graft donor. CDR3s include the opening cysteine and the closing phenylalanine or tryptophan. Each record gives: CDR3 protein, CDR3 DNA, J gene, D gene, CDR3 length, clone size, V gene. A D gene is named only where the DNA matches it firmly. Some rows have no size entry. The others give once, few or many, or a class for an expanded clone.

CDR3: CSVRLIGEQYF; DNA: TGCAGCGTGAGGCTTATCGGGGAGCAGTACTTC; J: TRBJ2-7; D: -; length: 11; size: -; V: TRBV29-1
CDR3: CANIPGRDTGELFF; DNA: TGCGCCAACATACCGGGTCGGGACACCGGGGAGCTGTTTTTT; J: TRBJ2-2; D: -; length: 14; size: -; V: TRBV4-1
CDR3: CASSPRDRAPEQYF; DNA: TGTGCCAGTAGTCCAAGGGACAGGGCTCCCGAGCAGTACTTC; J: TRBJ2-7; D: TRBD1; length: 14; size: -; V: TRBV19
CDR3: CASSAGTSGNTGELFF; DNA: TGTGCCAGCAGCGCCGGGACTAGCGGCAACACCGGGGAGCTGTTTTTT; J: TRBJ2-2; D: TRBD2; length: 16; size: -; V: TRBV9
CDR3: CASSLSVEDRDNEKLFF; DNA: TGTGCCAGCAGCTTATCAGTCGAGGACAGAGATAATGAAAAACTGTTTTTT; J: TRBJ1-4; D: -; length: 17; size: few; V: TRBV11-3
CDR3: CASSSGLAEAYEQYF; DNA: TGTGCCAGCAGCTCCGGACTAGCGGAGGCCTACGAGCAGTACTTC; J: TRBJ2-7; D: TRBD2; length: 15; size: -; V: TRBV7-2
CDR3: CASSLRQGPYTF; DNA: TGTGCCAGCAGCCTAAGACAGGGCCCCTACACCTTC; J: TRBJ1-2; D: TRBD1; length: 12; size: -; V: TRBV7-6
CDR3: CASSSHLLETSAFF; DNA: TGTGCCAGCAGCTCCCACCTCCTAGAGACTAGCGCGTTCTTC; J: TRBJ2-1; D: TRBD2; length: 14; size: -; V: TRBV7-2
CDR3: CASSNFRPRSGNTIYF; DNA: TGTGCCAGCAGCAACTTTCGTCCACGCTCTGGAAACACCATATATTTT; J: TRBJ1-3; D: -; length: 16; size: -; V: TRBV7-2
CDR3: CASSQGDSKQETQYF; DNA: TGCGCCAGCAGCCAAGGGGACAGTAAACAAGAGACCCAGTACTTC; J: TRBJ2-5; D: TRBD1; length: 15; size: -; V: TRBV4-3
CDR3: CASSQRGETQYF; DNA: TGTGCCAGCAGCCAGCGGGGAGAGACCCAGTACTTC; J: TRBJ2-5; D: TRBD2; length: 12; size: once; V: TRBV7-2
CDR3: CASSFVGRTYEQYF; DNA: TGTGCCAGCAGCTTTGTTGGCAGGACCTACGAGCAGTACTTC; J: TRBJ2-7; D: -; length: 14; size: -; V: TRBV5-6